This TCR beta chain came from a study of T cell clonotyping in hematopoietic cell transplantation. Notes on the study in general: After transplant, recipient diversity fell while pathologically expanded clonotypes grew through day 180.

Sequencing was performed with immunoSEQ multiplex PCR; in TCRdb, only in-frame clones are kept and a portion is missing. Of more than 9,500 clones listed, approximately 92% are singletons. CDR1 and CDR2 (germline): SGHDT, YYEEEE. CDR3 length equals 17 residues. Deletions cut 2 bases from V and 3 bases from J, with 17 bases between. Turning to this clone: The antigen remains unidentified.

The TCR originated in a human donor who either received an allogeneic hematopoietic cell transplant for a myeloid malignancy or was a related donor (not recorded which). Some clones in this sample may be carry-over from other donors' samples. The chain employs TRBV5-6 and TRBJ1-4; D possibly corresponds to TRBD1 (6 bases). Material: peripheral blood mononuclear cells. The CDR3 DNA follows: TGTGCCAGCAGCTTTTTCCAGGGGACGGGTTCTAATGAAAAACTGTTTTTT. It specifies CASSFFQGTGSNEKLFF.